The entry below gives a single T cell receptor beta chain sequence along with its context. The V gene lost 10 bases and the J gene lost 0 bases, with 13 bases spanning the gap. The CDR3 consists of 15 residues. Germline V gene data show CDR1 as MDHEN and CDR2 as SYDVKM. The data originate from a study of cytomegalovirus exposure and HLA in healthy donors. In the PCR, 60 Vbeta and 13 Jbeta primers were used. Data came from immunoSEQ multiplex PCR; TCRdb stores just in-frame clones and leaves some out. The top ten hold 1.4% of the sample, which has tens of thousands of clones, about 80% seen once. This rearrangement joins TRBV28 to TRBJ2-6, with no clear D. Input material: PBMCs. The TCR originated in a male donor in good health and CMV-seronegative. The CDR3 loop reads CAIGPPRSGANVLTF. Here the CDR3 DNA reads TGTGCCATCGGTCCCCCTCGCTCTGGGGCCAACGTCCTGACTTTC.